These 21 T cell receptor beta chains came from one sample sequenced in a study of T cells expressing NK-cell markers. From its re-call of the 5' RACE reads, TCRdb lists each CDR3 protein once, without DNA. Its table lists about 150,000 distinct CDR3 sequences. The sequenced material came from blood T cells: a sorted CD56 or NKG2C T cell subset, CD4+ or CD8+ T cells, or bulk PBMC T cells (not recorded which). The receptor set was obtained from a man aged 18 to 29 in good health.

The genes are TRBV12-3 or TRBV12-4 and TRBJ2-7; TCRdb lists TRBD2, though no DNA is available to test this call. The CDR3 totals 15 residues. The CDR3 reads CASSGTPGLAYEQYF.

This sequence joins TRBV6-2 or TRBV6-3 and TRBJ2-1; TCRdb's D call of TRBD1 is untestable without DNA. This CDR3 is 16 amino acids long. Germline values: CDR1 MNHEY, CDR2 SVGEGT. The CDR3 reads CASSYTRQGPYNEQFF.

The V gene is TRBV27, the J gene TRBJ2-3; as DNA is missing, the TRBD2 call by TCRdb cannot be tested. Germline V gene data show CDR1 as MNHEY and CDR2 as SMNVEV (reference sequence). The length of the CDR3 is 15 residues. The CDR3 here is CASSLTSGSSNTQYF.

V is TRBV5-5 and J is TRBJ1-1; there is no DNA to check the TCRdb D call of TRBD1. This CDR3 spans 16 amino acids. Germline-derived CDR1 and CDR2 are SGHKS and YYEKEE (reference sequence). CDR3 sequence: CASSQFHRAENTEAFF. The full variable domain, rest sourced from reference TRBV5-5 and TRBJ1-1, is DAGVTQSPTHLIKTRGQQVTLRCSPISGHKSVSWYQQVLGQGPQFIFQYYEKEERGRGNFPDRFSARQFPNYSSELNVNALLLGDSALYLCASSQFHRAENTEAFFGQGTRLTVV.

The genes are TRBV4-1 and TRBJ2-5; TCRdb lists TRBD1, though no DNA is available to test this call. Germline V gives CDR1 MGHRA, CDR2 YSYEKL. The CDR3 runs 16 residues. The CDR3 sequence: CASSPVGAGFQETQYF.

This chain links TRBV20-1 with TRBJ1-5; the D call of TRBD1 rests on TCRdb alone, since no DNA is present to check it. CDR3 length equals 15 residues. CDR1 is DFQATT, CDR2 SNEGSKA, per germline (reference sequence). CDR3 protein: CSARDPGQANQPQHF.

The chain carries TRBV19 and TRBJ2-6. CDR1 and CDR2 from the germline V gene are LNHDA and SQIVND (reference sequence). The length of the CDR3 is 15 residues. This CDR3 is CASSSKGFGANVLTF.

V is TRBV4-2 and J is TRBJ2-1; absent DNA, TCRdb's TRBD1 call cannot be checked. The CDR3 consists of 12 residues. CDR1 is LGHNA and CDR2 is YNFKEQ in the germline V gene. The CDR3 spells CASSQGGTVQFF.

V gene TRBV30 combines with J gene TRBJ1-6. From germline, CDR1 is GTSNPN and CDR2 SVGIG (reference sequence). This CDR3 is built from 16 residues. CDR3 sequence: CAWSTDESSYNSPLHF.

The chain combines TRBV28 with TRBJ2-7; with no DNA, the TCRdb D assignment of TRBD1 cannot be verified. Germline V gene data show CDR1 as MDHEN and CDR2 as SYDVKM. The CDR3 loop spans 15 amino acids. CDR3: CASSLRGTGDGEQYF.

The V gene is TRBV10-3, the J gene TRBJ1-6; TCRdb proposes TRBD1, but this gene call is untestable without DNA. The CDR3 runs 15 residues. CDR1 and CDR2 from the germline V gene are ENHRY and SYGVKD. CDR3 in amino acids: CAIRTGGQDNSPLHF.

The V gene is TRBV14, the J gene TRBJ2-2; TCRdb gives TRBD1 as the D gene, but with no DNA this cannot be confirmed. This CDR3 has 16 amino acids. Germline loops: CDR1 SGHDN, CDR2 FVKESK. CDR3 residues: CASSQEGTVVAGELFF. Full variable domain (missing parts from reference TRBV14 and TRBJ2-2): EAGVTQFPSHSVIEKGQTVTLRCDPISGHDNLYWYRRVMGKEIKFLLHFVKESKQDESGMPNNRFLAERTGGTYSTLKVQPAELEDSGVYFCASSQEGTVVAGELFFGEGSRLTVL.

The chain combines TRBV7-6 with TRBJ2-7; TCRdb designates TRBD1, a call that cannot be tested without DNA. Germline assignment: CDR1 SGHVS and CDR2 FNYEAQ. The CDR3 is 17 residues long. CDR3 sequence: CASSLVRSGQGAGEQYF.

The genes are TRBV12-3 or TRBV12-4 and TRBJ2-7. This CDR3 has 12 amino acids. This CDR3 reads CASSQVGSEQYF.

The chain uses TRBV6-2 or TRBV6-3 and TRBJ2-1; TCRdb's D call, TRBD1, is unchecked because there is no DNA. CDR3 length equals 14 residues. CDR1 and CDR2 (germline): MNHEY, SVGEGT. The CDR3 is CASSYLGRGDEQFF.

The chain carries TRBV11-2 and TRBJ1-5. This CDR3 region has 15 residues. Germline loops: CDR1 SGHAT, CDR2 FQNNGV. The CDR3 region is CASSPSAWVGQPQHF.

The CDR3 spells CSVDPRAGPDTQYF. The chain has TRBV29-1 and TRBJ2-3; TCRdb designates TRBD2, a call that cannot be tested without DNA. Germline loops: CDR1 SQVTM, CDR2 ANQGSEA. This CDR3 has 14 amino acids.

The J gene is TRBJ2-2, the V gene TRBV6-4. Looked up from germline, CDR1 is MRHNA and CDR2 is SNTAGT. The CDR3 is made up of 13 amino acids. The CDR3 is CASSDRDGGELFF.

The rearrangement links TRBV24-1 to TRBJ2-1; TCRdb's D call of TRBD2 is untestable without DNA. Germline V gene sequence: CDR1 KGHDR, CDR2 SFDVKD. This CDR3 spans 18 amino acids. The CDR3: CATSGIGTSGISYNEQFF.

The chain is built from TRBV4-2 and TRBJ2-1; TCRdb picks TRBD1, but there is no DNA to check that call. Germline assignment: CDR1 LGHNA and CDR2 YNFKEQ. The CDR3 covers 15 residues. Here the CDR3 reads CASSQERDSVDEQFF.

V gene TRBV3-1 combines with J gene TRBJ2-2; TCRdb picks TRBD1, but there is no DNA to check that call. The CDR3 consists of 17 residues. Per the germline V gene, CDR1 is LGHDT and CDR2 is YNNKEL (reference sequence). The chain's CDR3 is CASSQDHVGGVTGELFF.